This T cell receptor (beta chain) appears in the sequencing data of a study of response to subunit inactivated influenza vaccine. As concerns this clonotype: Antigen specificity is unknown.

The study's findings and limits: Authors proposed each seasonal influenza vaccination draws in few new T cells.

A single record per CDR3 protein comes from TCRdb applying MiXCR to the RT-PCR reads. Found here are under 800,000 distinct CDR3 sequences, about 15% of them singletons; the top ten hold 5.5% to 7%. The CDR3 is made up of 17 amino acids. Unmatched junction bases numbered 15, after V lost 11 bases and J lost 5 bases. The V gene's germline CDR1 is LGHDT and CDR2 YNNKEL (reference sequence). The sample in question was PBMCs from blood, obtained roughly 2 weeks before vaccination. The clonotype comes from a man aged 50 to 60 who received an inactivated influenza vaccine. This chain uses TRBV3-1 with TRBJ2-2; TRBD1 agrees at 12 bases. CDR3 sequence reads: CAFCHTGTGGRTGELFF. CDR3 coding DNA: TGTGCCTTCTGTCATACTGGGACAGGGGGCCGAACCGGGGAGCTGTTTTTT.